A single sample gave rise to the 28 T cell receptor beta chains below, sequenced in a study of Ad26.COV2.S vaccination and SARS-CoV-2 variants. The repertoire was sequenced with immunoSEQ multiplex PCR; TCRdb's copy has only in-frame clones and lacks some. The sample yields about 350,000 clones, around 92% seen once. Sequenced here: peripheral blood, sampled after recovery from COVID-19. The receptors stem from a human donor who had recovered from COVID-19.

A remark on this clone: A read error may account for a junction end that differs from germline. The genes are TRBV7-2 and TRBJ1-6, with unresolved D. Germline CDR1 and CDR2: SGHTA and FQGNSA. The CDR3 totals 13 residues. The CDR3 bases are TGTGCCAGCGGCTTGGAGGCCGCCTCACCCCTCCACTTT. This encodes CASGLEAASPLHF. The full variable domain, rest sourced from reference TRBV7-2 and TRBJ1-6, is GAGVSQSPSNKVTEKGKDVELRCDPISGHTALYWYRQSLGQGLEFLIYFQGNSAPDKSGLPSDRFSAERTGGSVSTLTIQRTQQEDSAVYLCASGLEAASPLHFGNGTRLTVT.

The chain joins TRBV3-1 (or the pseudogene TRBV3-2) to TRBJ2-1, with D possibly matching TRBD2 (5 bases). The CDR3 runs 15 residues. The germline V gene has CDR1 LGHDT and CDR2 YNNKEL (reference sequence). Trimming stripped 3 bases from V and 0 bases from J, with 9 bases between. The CDR3 nucleotides read TGTGCCAGCAGCCATCTGGGGAGCTCCTACAATGAGCAGTTCTTC. This translates into CASSHLGSSYNEQFF.

This clone was counted once. The chain recombines TRBV7-9 with TRBJ2-5; a weak D match, TRBD2 (6 bases). Germline loops: CDR1 SEHNR, CDR2 FQNEAQ (reference sequence). V was shortened by 1 base and J by 4 bases, with 16 bases between the two germline ends. The CDR3 has 16 residues. The CDR3 nucleotides are TGTGCCAGCAGCTTAGAGGGACTTCTCTCGGTAGAGACCCAGTACTTC. Translated, it gives CASSLEGLLSVETQYF. Complete variable domain (other parts from reference TRBV7-9 and TRBJ2-5): DTGVSQNPRHKITKRGQNVTFRCDPISEHNRLYWYRQTLGQGPEFLTYFQNEAQLEKSRLLSDRFSAERPKGSFSTLEIQRTEQGDSAMYLCASSLEGLLSVETQYFGPGTRLLVL.

This clone was recorded once. This chain connects TRBV6-2 or TRBV6-3 to TRBJ2-2; 11 bases map to TRBD2. The germline CDR1 and CDR2 sequences are MNHEY and SVGEGT. J gave up 6 bases and V 5 bases, and 14 bases lay outside the gene matches. This CDR3 contains 18 residues. DNA of the CDR3: TGTGCCAGCAGTACCCTTAGCGGGGGGGCCGGTCGGCCCGGGGAGCTGTTTTTT. This codes for CASSTLSGGAGRPGELFF.

The chain carries TRBV6-4 and TRBJ2-3; the match to TRBD2 covers 10 bases. V gave up 0 bases and J gave up 0 bases; unmatched junction bases: 0. CDR3 length equals 16 residues. Germline V gene sequence: CDR1 MRHNA, CDR2 SNTAGT. CDR3 residues: CASSDSSGGSTDTQYF. CDR3 in DNA: TGTGCCAGCAGTGACTCTAGCGGGGGGAGCACAGATACGCAGTATTTT.

The chain carries TRBV3-1 (or the pseudogene TRBV3-2) and TRBJ2-3; D is undetermined. V was pared by 3 bases and J by 5 bases, with 3 bases between. CDR1 LGHDT and CDR2 YNNKEL come from the germline V gene (reference sequence). The CDR3 runs 11 residues. CDR3 coding DNA: TGTGCCAGCAGCCAGGGAGATACGCAGTATTTT. This sequence encodes CASSQGDTQYF.

CDR3 coding DNA: TGCGCCAGCAGACTAGCGGAGCGCACAGATACGCAGTATTTT. Protein sequence: CASRLAERTDTQYF. The chain has TRBV5-1 and TRBJ2-3; TRBD2 matches 8 bases. The CDR3 is 14 amino acids. Germline assignment: CDR1 SGHRS and CDR2 YFSETQ. V was clipped by 5 bases and J by 1 base; unmatched bases: 3.

This clone was counted once. The CDR3 spells CASSHPSGSSYEQYF. The CDR3, as DNA: TGCGCCAGCAGCCACCCTAGCGGTAGCTCCTACGAGCAGTACTTC. The gene calls are TRBV4-1 and TRBJ2-7; 7 positions match TRBD2. Germline values: CDR1 MGHRA, CDR2 YSYEKL. The CDR3 loop spans 15 amino acids. V dropped 3 bases and J dropped 0; count of bases not matched to a gene: 5.

The rearrangement links TRBV7-9 to TRBJ2-5; 7 positions match TRBD1. Germline V lookup: CDR1 SEHNR, CDR2 FQNEAQ (reference sequence). This CDR3 is 13 amino acids long. Germline trimming cut 4 bases from V and 4 bases from J; bases unmatched to any gene: 3. Here the CDR3 reads CASSSTGTETQYF. DNA for the CDR3: TGTGCCAGCAGCTCGACAGGGACAGAGACCCAGTACTTC. Looking up the rest from reference TRBV7-9 and TRBJ2-5 gives the full variable domain: DTGVSQNPRHKITKRGQNVTFRCDPISEHNRLYWYRQTLGQGPEFLTYFQNEAQLEKSRLLSDRFSAERPKGSFSTLEIQRTEQGDSAMYLCASSSTGTETQYFGPGTRLLVL.

This rearrangement joins TRBV5-1 to TRBJ1-2; tentatively, D is TRBD1 (5 bases). This CDR3 spans 14 amino acids. In germline, CDR1 is SGHRS, CDR2 YFSETQ. V lost 1 base to trimming and J lost 3 bases, with 10 bases between them. CDR3 sequence: CASSLLGPDYGYTF. The CDR3 nucleotides are TGCGCCAGCAGCTTGTTGGGGCCAGACTATGGCTACACCTTC. The full variable domain, with the rest looked up from reference TRBV5-1 and TRBJ1-2, is KAGVTQTPRYLIKTRGQQVTLSCSPISGHRSVSWYQQTPGQGLQFLFEYFSETQRNKGNFPGRFSGRQFSNSRSEMNVSTLELGDSALYLCASSLLGPDYGYTFGSGTRLTVV.

V and J are TRBV18 and TRBJ1-2, with D tentatively TRBD1 (5 bases). CDR3 length: 14 residues. V lost 1 base to trimming and J lost 3 bases, with 9 bases between them. Per the germline V gene, CDR1 is KGHSH and CDR2 is LQKENI. CDR3 in amino acids: CASSPQGLDYGYTF. In DNA, the CDR3 is TGTGCCAGCTCACCACAGGGGCTGGACTATGGCTACACCTTC.

The rearrangement joins TRBV10-3 to TRBJ2-3; 7 nucleotides align to TRBD1. The CDR3 contains 15 residues. V was clipped by 4 bases and J by 5 bases; unmatched bases: 9. The germline V gene has CDR1 ENHRY and CDR2 SYGVKD. CDR3 region: CAISVRGGEGDTQYF. The CDR3 DNA is TGTGCCATCAGTGTTCGAGGGGGCGAAGGAGATACGCAGTATTTT.

The chain recombines TRBV5-6 with TRBJ2-7; D is unresolved. The CDR3 consists of 13 residues. Germline assignment: CDR1 SGHDT and CDR2 YYEEEE. Trimming removed 4 bases at V and 4 bases at J, with 12 bases between. Here the CDR3 DNA reads TGTGCCAGCAGCGGCGGCCCCCCGTACGAGCAGTACTTC. It translates to CASSGGPPYEQYF.

This clone was found once. The genes are TRBV27 and TRBJ2-7, with 7 bases lining up with TRBD2. The V gene's germline CDR1 is MNHEY and CDR2 SMNVEV (reference sequence). V lost 8 bases and J lost 9; bases outside the gene matches: 13. This CDR3 has 13 amino acids. The CDR3 spells CASAGRGPGMQYF. The CDR3 DNA reads as TGTGCCAGCGCGGGGAGGGGCCCTGGGATGCAGTACTTC.

V and J are TRBV19 and TRBJ1-5; D not certain. Germline V CDR1 and CDR2: LNHDA, SQIVND (reference sequence). Between the trimmed V and J ends, which lost 10 bases and 5 bases, there was a span of 15 bases. The CDR3 runs to 13 residues. Here the CDR3 reads CATRGRSDQPQHF. The CDR3 DNA reads as TGTGCCACCCGGGGTCGGTCGGATCAGCCCCAGCATTTT. Looking up the rest from reference TRBV19 and TRBJ1-5 gives the full variable domain: DGGITQSPKYLFRKEGQNVTLSCEQNLNHDAMYWYRQDPGQGLRLIYYSQIVNDFQKGDIAEGYSVSREKKESFPLTVTSAQKNPTAFYLCATRGRSDQPQHFGDGTRLSIL.

CDR3 in amino acids: CASSYLGAEQYF. The DNA of the CDR3 is TGTGCCAGCAGTTACTTGGGGGCCGAGCAGTACTTC. V is TRBV6-5 and J is TRBJ2-7; the D gene is possibly TRBD1 (6 bases). The length of the CDR3 is 12 residues. The germline gives CDR1 MNHEY, CDR2 SVGAGI. Trimming took off 1 base at V and 6 bases at J, with 7 bases between the two ends.

This chain links TRBV7-9 with TRBJ2-7; the match to TRBD1 covers 7 bases. The CDR3 is 13 residues long. Germline V gives CDR1 SEHNR, CDR2 FQNEAQ (reference sequence). V gave up 2 bases and J gave up 7 bases; unmatched junction bases: 5. CDR3 loop: CASSLTGELEQYF. The DNA for the CDR3 is TGTGCCAGCAGCTTAACAGGGGAGCTGGAGCAGTACTTC.

The rearrangement joins TRBV6-2 or TRBV6-3 to TRBJ1-1; D is possibly TRBD1 (6 bases). CDR3 length equals 15 residues. Germline V gene sequence: CDR1 MNHEY, CDR2 SVGEGT. V was clipped by 0 bases and J by 3 bases, with 11 bases between them. The chain's CDR3 is CASSYSTGAYTEAFF. The CDR3 coding sequence is TGTGCCAGCAGTTACTCGACAGGCGCGTACACTGAAGCTTTCTTT.

The chain carries TRBV6-2 or TRBV6-3 and TRBJ2-7; tentatively, D is TRBD2 (5 bases). This CDR3 has 15 amino acids. Germline V gene data show CDR1 as MNHEY and CDR2 as SVGEGT. The V gene lost 5 bases and the J gene lost 3 bases, with 17 bases spanning the gap. The CDR3 nucleotides are TGTGCCAGCAGTCCCTGGACTTTTAAACTCTACGAGCAGTACTTC. Its translation is CASSPWTFKLYEQYF.

The V and J genes are TRBV4-3 and TRBJ2-7; 10 nucleotides match TRBD1. The J segment lost 3 bases and the V segment lost 6 bases, leaving 5 bases of the junction unmatched. Looked up from germline, CDR1 is LGHNA and CDR2 is YSLEER. The CDR3 covers 14 residues. The DNA for the CDR3 is TGCGCCAGCAGTACAAGGACAGGGGGCTACGAGCAGTACTTC. Translating it yields CASSTRTGGYEQYF.

The chain recombines TRBV6-2 or TRBV6-3 with TRBJ1-5; D may be TRBD1 (6 bases). CDR1 MNHEY and CDR2 SVGEGT come from the germline V gene. Deletions cut 3 bases from V and 6 bases from J, with 12 bases between. The CDR3 length is 14 residues. CDR3 coding DNA: TGTGCCAGCAGTTATCATCAGGGGAGTCAGCCCCAGCATTTT. Its protein product is CASSYHQGSQPQHF.

Details on this clone: Within the sample, other DNA sequences also encode this same CDR3. The CDR3 bases are TGTGCCAGCAGCTTGAGCACCGGGGAGCTGTTTTTT. Translating gives CASSLSTGELFF. This chain joins TRBV7-9 and TRBJ2-2; no reliable D call. Trimming removed 3 bases from V and 4 bases from J, with 3 bases in between. Germline assignment: CDR1 SEHNR and CDR2 FQNEAQ (reference sequence). The CDR3 length is 12 residues.

The chain links TRBV27 to TRBJ2-1; D is undetermined. V lost 10 bases and J 5 bases, leaving 21 bases between the germline ends. This CDR3 is 15 amino acids long. From germline, CDR1 is MNHEY and CDR2 SMNVEV (reference sequence). In nucleotides, the CDR3 is TGTGCCACCTCTTTCCTGGGCGGCCCCAACAATGAGCAGTTCTTC. Its translation: CATSFLGGPNNEQFF.

This clone was recorded a few times. Other DNA sequences in the sample encode the same CDR3. The CDR3 loop reads CASSLTAGQNTEAFF. The CDR3 DNA follows: TGTGCCAGCAGCTTAACCGCCGGACAGAACACTGAAGCTTTCTTT. The chain is built from TRBV7-2 and TRBJ1-1; perhaps TRBD1 as D (5 bases). V was cut by 2 bases and J by 1 base, with 11 bases left in between. Per germline, CDR1 SGHTA and CDR2 FQGNSA. CDR3 length equals 15 residues.

This clone was recorded once. The chain recombines TRBV6-5 with TRBJ1-6, with D possibly being TRBD1 (5 bases). The germline gives CDR1 MNHEY, CDR2 SVGAGI. CDR3 size: 15 residues. V was trimmed by 0 bases and J by 10 bases, leaving 13 bases between them. CDR3 amino acids: CASSYSIGGESPLHF. As DNA, the CDR3 is TGTGCCAGCAGTTACTCGATAGGAGGGGAATCACCCCTCCACTTT.

This clone was detected only once. V and J are TRBV15 and TRBJ1-1, with D possibly TRBD1 on 6 matching bases. Germline lookup yields CDR1 LNHNV and CDR2 YYDKDF (reference sequence). Trimming shortened V by 1 base and J by 1 base, and 10 bases separated the two germline ends. The CDR3 runs 15 residues. This CDR3 is CATSRVYRENTEAFF. The DNA for the CDR3 is TGTGCCACCAGCAGAGTATACAGGGAGAACACTGAAGCTTTCTTT.

DNA of the CDR3: TGTGCCAGCAGTCTTGGGACAGGGGGCGGCTACACCTTC. Amino acid sequence: CASSLGTGGGYTF. The chain has TRBV6-5 and TRBJ1-2, with 12 bases fitting TRBD1. With 5 bases clipped from V and 8 bases from J, the junction kept 3 bases outside the gene matches. This CDR3 region has 13 residues. Germline CDR1 and CDR2: MNHEY and SVGAGI.

The chain is built from TRBV20-1 and TRBJ2-5; D gene uncertain. With 3 bases removed from V and 4 bases from J, the gap between germline ends came to 9 bases. CDR1 DFQATT and CDR2 SNEGSKA come from the germline V gene (reference sequence). The CDR3 has 12 residues. CDR3 DNA: TGCAGTGCTAGTCCCACGGCAGAGACCCAGTACTTC. Translation: CSASPTAETQYF.